This note documents a single TCR beta chain sequence. Antigen: not known. This record comes from a study of cytomegalovirus exposure and HLA in healthy donors. Whole-study findings and limits: TRBV6-2, TRBV6-3 and some other V segments were excluded as indistinguishable. Earlier results showed most TCR beta V segments being productive about 87% or about 30% of the time.

13 Jbeta primers and 60 Vbeta primers were used for the PCR. Produced via immunoSEQ multiplex PCR; TCRdb's table is partial and in-frame only. This sample carries some 150,000 clones, nearly 80% of them seen once, and the ten largest clones take 1.1%. J gave up 2 bases and V 1 base, and 3 bases lay outside the gene matches. Germline CDR1 is SGHAT and CDR2 is FQNNGV. The CDR3 extends over 16 amino acids. Material for sequencing was PBMCs. The sequence came from a male donor in good health and CMV-seronegative. The J gene is TRBJ2-1, the V gene TRBV11-2, with 9 bases matching TRBD2. The CDR3: CASSLVRLAAYNEQFF. CDR3 DNA sequence: TGTGCCAGCAGCTTAGTCCGACTAGCGGCCTACAATGAGCAGTTCTTC. The entire variable domain, with the rest obtained from reference TRBV11-2 and TRBJ2-1, is as follows: EAGVAQSPRYKIIEKRQSVAFWCNPISGHATLYWYQQILGQGPKLLIQFQNNGVVDDSQLPKDRFSAERLKGVDSTLKIQPAKLEDSAVYLCASSLVRLAAYNEQFFGPGTRLTVL.